The sequence of this T cell receptor (beta chain) was determined in a study of cytomegalovirus exposure and HLA in healthy donors (dated by TCRdb to about 2017). Background for the entire study: According to an earlier analysis of a few hundred of the donors, about 179 million T cells yielded some 110 million unique TCR beta sequences and about 280 Gb of sequence data. An early release covering some 640 HLA-typed donors comprised approximately 300 gigabases of sequencing data and some 79 million unique TCR sequences. Among the roughly 370 genotyped donors, about 83% belonged to the genetic ancestry cluster associated with self-reported Caucasian donors. The study was designed to test whether signatures of past pathogen exposure could be identified by cataloging public T cell receptors. The T cell repertoires of several hundred subjects were profiled by immunosequencing and related to cytomegalovirus serostatus. A separate validation cohort of roughly 110 different subjects was used in addition to the 666-subject first cohort. To predict cytomegalovirus infection status, the study brought together high-throughput TCR immunosequencing, statistical association of individual TCRs with disease status, and machine learning. A later analysis re-analyzed previously published TCR beta repertoires from approximately 700 donors and added high-resolution HLA genotyping to study TCR occurrence patterns. The later analysis used no new phenotypic data to find candidate immune exposures, relying instead on TCR beta sequences and their occurrence across donors. An earlier analysis of more than 450 of the donors used high-throughput TCR beta sequencing to judge whether each TCR beta V gene segment behaved as functional or pseudogenic. Donor age, sex, ethnicity and CMV serostatus were compiled alongside the repertoire data. In a later genetic analysis, genome-wide SNP genotypes for about 55% of the roughly 670 donors were used, and that subset was treated as a discovery cohort. Every repertoire in the discovery cohort had been generated on one and the same sequencing platform. Both class I and class II loci were covered by HLA typing, at four-digit resolution. Typing coverage differed by locus: A, B, C, DRB1 and DQB1 were typed in about 620-640 donors, DQA1 in approximately 520, DPA1 in 600 to 610, and DPB1 in 450 to 480. Roughly 5 DR-DQ haplotypes were handled as single units for association and clustering, since linkage in the cohort was strong. Among under 450 genotyped donors of the cohort, an average of around 240,000 unique TCR beta nucleotide sequences were sequenced per donor, about a sixth of them non-productive. Overall study outcomes, separate from this receptor: Cytomegalovirus status was reported to be diagnosed by the classifier with high specificity and sensitivity in both the original and validation cohorts. Because counts were too low, 15 to 20 rarely observed V segments, including chromosome 9 orphons, were excluded from the earlier analysis of 587 of the donors. The cohort was sequenced for TCR beta chains only, and without alpha or paired-chain data the features that could be detected were limited. Roughly uniform sequencing depth across donors was assumed in presence/absence analyses, although this assumption may not hold. Most TCR sequences were seen in very few donors, while some public TCRs were found in many individuals. When HLA alleles, especially DR and DQ, strongly co-occurred, attributing TCR associations to individual alleles was difficult. Because HLA typing was missing for some donors at each locus, association tests included only the typed subset. A later analysis found that most CMV-associated TCR beta chains appeared HLA-restricted, with HLA associations seemingly driven largely by CMV exposure. Broadly in line with IMGT annotations, most TCR beta V segments showed up in productive rearrangements about 87% or about 30% of the time in an earlier analysis of several hundred of the donors. In the study, around 160 TCR beta chains were listed as associated with cytomegalovirus. Specific HLA alleles were associated with 16,951 TCR beta sequences at a false discovery rate of 0.05 in a later analysis. In vitro tests confirmed that a few of the cytomegalovirus-associated TCR beta chains recognize cytomegalovirus antigens. A later genetic analysis reported fewer N-insertions in productive TCRs among donors in an Asian-associated ancestry cluster than the roughly 700-donor mean. The authors suggested that the approach could potentially be generalized to other disease states and immunological phenotypes. The only immune exposure information available for the cohort was CMV serostatus. An association between a missense DCLRE1C variant and V-gene and J-gene trimming of TCR beta chains was found in a later genetic analysis and replicated in an independent cohort. In a later analysis, several top co-occurrence clusters were reported to appear linked to parvovirus B19, influenza, CMV and Epstein-Barr virus. In a later analysis, TCR association rates were found to vary across HLA loci, with the most associated TCRs seen for DRB1 alleles and the fewest for HLA-C alleles. Some IMGT-functional V segments, including TRBV6-2 and TRBV6-3, could not be distinguished by the 87-base-pair reads and were therefore excluded. Linkage disequilibrium might explain the correlated functional status among segregating V segments, but an unknown experimental factor could not be excluded. A further reported finding was that TCR beta sequences accurately predicted the HLA-A and HLA-B alleles for most subjects in the first cohort. The sequencing pipeline was judged likely to have produced a cluster of highly shared sequence variants as a technical artifact. Compared with equally common non-associated chains, HLA-associated TCR beta chains in a later analysis were more clonally expanded and had lower generation probabilities.

The cohort comprised 666 healthy bone marrow donors. At the time of sampling, every cohort member was nominally healthy, though immune exposures that went unrecorded were likely present. The donor was CMV seronegative and belonged to the group of roughly 330 seronegative cohort members. Each donor provided a peripheral blood sample, and peripheral blood mononuclear cells were used for TCR beta sequencing. Genomic DNA was extracted from the blood cell samples with the Qiagen DNeasy Blood Extraction Kit. Libraries came from the immunoSEQ multiplex PCR assay. A mixture of 60 forward primers for TCR Vbeta segments and 13 reverse primers for TCR Jbeta segments was used in the multiplex PCR. A multiplex PCR assay on genomic DNA amplified the CDR3 region of rearranged TCR beta genes. On the Illumina HiSeq System, the amplified TCR beta libraries were sequenced as 87-base-pair reads. Turning to the authors' computational methods: A later analysis tallied tens of millions of unique TCR beta chains across the 666 repertoires, and some 10 million of those chains were shared by two or more donors. Raw reads were error-corrected and collapsed into unique sequences with a nearest-neighbor algorithm that merged closely related sequences to remove PCR and sequencing errors. To assign V, D and J gene segments, CDR3 sequences were aligned to IMGT reference sequences. For a sequence to be retained, a match of at least six nucleotides to both a V gene segment and a J gene segment was required. Rearrangements were called productive when the CDR3 lacked stop codons and stayed in frame with V and J; all others were non-productive. Following IMGT convention, CDR3 was defined as the stretch from the second conserved V-encoded cysteine up to the conserved J-encoded phenylalanine. In an earlier analysis of more than 550 of the donors, sequences lacking an unambiguous match to a single V gene segment were excluded. An earlier analysis of fewer than 750 of the donors called V segments functional above 56.7% productive rearrangements and segregating when the between-donor standard deviation exceeded 5%. A statistical classification framework was built to diagnose cytomegalovirus status from the catalog of TCR beta chain sequences. In a later analysis, TCR nucleotide sequences were compared against IMGT/GENE-DB human TR gene sequences so that V and J genes could be assigned. The TCRdist pipeline was used in a later analysis to assign CDR3 sequences and most-parsimonious VDJ recombination scenarios. In a later analysis, each TCR beta chain was defined by its CDR3 amino acid sequence together with its V-gene family, and reads without a unique V-gene family were excluded. As a way to deal with suspected cross-contamination and a sequencing artifact, a later analysis dropped hundreds of nucleotide sequences that were highly shared and had low generation probability. A later analysis calculated a clonal expansion index for each public chain from normalized within-repertoire ranks of inferred template counts. A later analysis computed generation probabilities with a VDJ recombination model fitted to out-of-frame rearrangements, and checked the results against IGoR. In a later analysis, hypergeometric tests were used to score TCR-TCR, TCR-HLA and TCR-CMV co-occurrence, with a repertoire-size bias correction applied to TCR pairs. A later analysis estimated false discovery rates by permuting HLA or CMV assignments 20 times. A later analysis grouped co-occurring TCRs with DBSCAN, adding TCRdist sequence similarity when clustering within HLA-allele-positive subsets. Co-occurrence clustering excluded repertoires with fewer than 30,000 or more than 120,000 public chains, plus five with anomalous nucleotide sharing. As stored in TCRdb, this immuneACCESS dataset retains in-frame rearrangements with V and J assigned. A fraction of the clones does not appear; measured against another copy, unresolved V genes explain less than half of the discrepancy, and the remainder lacks a known reason. D and trimming come from the DNA, and the V and J calls and clone size come from that table. The sample table lists 150,000 to 250,000 clones, approximately 85% of them with a count of one. Jointly, the top ten make up approximately 2.1% of the sample.

CDR1 and CDR2 were assigned from the germline V gene (reference sequence) as SEHNR and FQNEAQ. The CDR3 spans 16 residues, from the cysteine through the phenylalanine. Only CDR3 DNA remains: 48 bases, in frame from the first base. In the case of this clone: What antigen it recognizes has not been identified. One end of the junction does not line up with germline, which may come from a read error.

Sequenced: PBMCs. This clonotype was obtained from a woman in her forties or fifties in good health and CMV-seronegative. The V gene is TRBV7-9 and the J gene is TRBJ2-3; 8 nucleotides in the junction match TRBD2. The DNA sequence reads TGTTCCAGCAGCCCTAGAGCGGGAGATCGATTAGATACGCAGTATTTT. Translated, this gives CSSSPRAGDRLDTQYF.